This TCR beta chain was retrieved from a study of OX40 agonist ivuxolimab in advanced cancers. Study details: Subjects had a mean age of around 63 years, with a range of roughly 23 to 79; less than 90% were male.

TCRdb's copy holds only in-frame clones and misses some; the assay was immunoSEQ multiplex PCR. The sample gives roughly 80,000 clones, 80% to 90% of which show up once; under 0.35% is in the top ten. CDR3 size: 12 residues. The V gene's germline CDR1 is GTSNPN and CDR2 SVGIG (reference sequence). Trimming took off 3 bases at V and 10 bases at J, with 13 bases between the two ends. On this clone itself: Its antigen remains unidentified.

The study's findings and limits: Expanded clones tended on average to be more numerous among CD8+ T cells than CD4+. Expanded peripheral T cell antigen specificity was not determined.

The chain carries TRBV30 and TRBJ2-1; D unclear. Specimen: CD4+ or CD8+ T cells sorted from blood, collected in a trial of the OX40 agonist ivuxolimab. This receptor was identified in an adult with an advanced solid tumor such as melanoma, head and neck, liver or kidney cancer. The CDR3: CAWRAGGREQFF. The CDR3 DNA is TGTGCCTGGAGGGCAGGCGGCAGGGAGCAGTTCTTC.